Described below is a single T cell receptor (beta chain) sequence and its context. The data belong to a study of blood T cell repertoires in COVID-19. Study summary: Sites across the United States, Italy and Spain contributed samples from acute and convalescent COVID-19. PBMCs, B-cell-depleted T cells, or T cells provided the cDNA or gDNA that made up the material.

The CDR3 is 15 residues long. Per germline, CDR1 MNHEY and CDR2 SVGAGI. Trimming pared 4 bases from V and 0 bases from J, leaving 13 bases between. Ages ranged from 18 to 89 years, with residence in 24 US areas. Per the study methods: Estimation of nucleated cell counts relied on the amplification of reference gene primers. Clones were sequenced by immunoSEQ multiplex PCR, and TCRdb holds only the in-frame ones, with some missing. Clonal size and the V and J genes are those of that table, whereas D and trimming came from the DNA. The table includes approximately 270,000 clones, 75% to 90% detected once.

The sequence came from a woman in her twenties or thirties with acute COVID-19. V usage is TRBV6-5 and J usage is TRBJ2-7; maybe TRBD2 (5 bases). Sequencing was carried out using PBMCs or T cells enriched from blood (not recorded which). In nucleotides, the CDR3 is TGTGCCAGCAGTTTCACTAGTCTCCGCTCCTACGAGCAGTACTTC. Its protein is CASSFTSLRSYEQYF.